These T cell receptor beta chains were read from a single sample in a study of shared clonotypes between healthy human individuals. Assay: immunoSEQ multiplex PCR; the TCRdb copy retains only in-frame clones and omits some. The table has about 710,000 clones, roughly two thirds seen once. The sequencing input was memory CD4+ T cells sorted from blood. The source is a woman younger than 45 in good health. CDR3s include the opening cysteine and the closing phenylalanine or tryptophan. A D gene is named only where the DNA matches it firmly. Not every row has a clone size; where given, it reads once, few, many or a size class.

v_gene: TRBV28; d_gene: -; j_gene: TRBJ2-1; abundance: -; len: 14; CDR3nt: TGTGCCACATTTCCCGGGCGCACAACCAATGAGCAGTTCTTC; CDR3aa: CATFPGRTTNEQFF
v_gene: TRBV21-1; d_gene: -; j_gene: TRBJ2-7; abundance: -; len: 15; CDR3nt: TGTGCCAGCAGCAAAATGAGGACTAGCTCCGACGAGCAGTACTTC; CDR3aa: CASSKMRTSSDEQYF
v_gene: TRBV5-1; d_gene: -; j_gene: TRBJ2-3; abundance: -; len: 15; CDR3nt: TGCGCCAGCAGCTTGGAAGGATCGGGCGCAGATACGCAGTATTTT; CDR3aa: CASSLEGSGADTQYF
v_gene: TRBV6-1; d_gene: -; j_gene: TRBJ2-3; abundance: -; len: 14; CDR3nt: TGTGCCAGCAGTCAAACCCAGGGGGGAGATACGCAGTATTTT; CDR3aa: CASSQTQGGDTQYF
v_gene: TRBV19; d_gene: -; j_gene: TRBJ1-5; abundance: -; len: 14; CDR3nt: TGTGCCAGTAGTATCTTATTGATAAATCAGCCCCAGCATTTT; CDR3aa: CASSILLINQPQHF
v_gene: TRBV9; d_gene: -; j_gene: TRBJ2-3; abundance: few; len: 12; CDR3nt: TGTGCCAGCAGCGTAGACACAGATACGCAGTATTTT; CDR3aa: CASSVDTDTQYF
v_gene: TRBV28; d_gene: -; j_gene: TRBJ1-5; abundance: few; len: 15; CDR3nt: TGTGCCAGCAGTCCCCCAAGGGTTAGCAATCAGCCCCAGCATTTT; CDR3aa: CASSPPRVSNQPQHF
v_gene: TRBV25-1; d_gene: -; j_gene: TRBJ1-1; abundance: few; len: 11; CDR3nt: TGTGCCAGCAGTGAATCCACTGAAGCTTTCTTT; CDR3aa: CASSESTEAFF
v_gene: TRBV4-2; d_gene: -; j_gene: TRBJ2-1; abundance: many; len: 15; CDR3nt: TGTGCCAGCAGCCAAGAACCCGGGAACTACAATGAGCAGTTCTTC; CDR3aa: CASSQEPGNYNEQFF
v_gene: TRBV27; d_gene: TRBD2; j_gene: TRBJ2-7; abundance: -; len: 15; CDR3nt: TGTGCCAGCAGTTTATCCTACGGACTAGGCTACGAGCAGTACTTC; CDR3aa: CASSLSYGLGYEQYF
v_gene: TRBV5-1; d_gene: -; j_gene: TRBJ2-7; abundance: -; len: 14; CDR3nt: TGCGCCAGCAGCTTGGGGAGGAGGGCTAACGAGCAGTACTTC; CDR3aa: CASSLGRRANEQYF
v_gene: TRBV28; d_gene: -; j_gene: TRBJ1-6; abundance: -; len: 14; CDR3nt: TGTGCCAGCAGAACGACAGCCTATAATTCACCCCTCCACTTT; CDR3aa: CASRTTAYNSPLHF
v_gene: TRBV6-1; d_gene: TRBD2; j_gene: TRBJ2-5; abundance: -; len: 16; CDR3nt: TGTGCCAGCAGTGAATCGCGGAGCGGGAGAGGGGAGACCCAGTACTTC; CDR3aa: CASSESRSGRGETQYF
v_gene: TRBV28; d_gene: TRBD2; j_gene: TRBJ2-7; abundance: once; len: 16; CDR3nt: TGTGCCAGCAGTCCCCCCTGGACTAGCGGGAAGGGGGAGCAGTACTTC; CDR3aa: CASSPPWTSGKGEQYF
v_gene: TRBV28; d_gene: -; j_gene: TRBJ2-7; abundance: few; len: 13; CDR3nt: TGTGCCAGCAGTTTCGCGCTTATTTACGAGCAGTACTTC; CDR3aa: CASSFALIYEQYF
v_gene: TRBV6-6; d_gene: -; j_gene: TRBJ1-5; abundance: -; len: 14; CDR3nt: TGTGCCAGCAGTCCCCGGGACGGTAATCAGCCCCAGCATTTT; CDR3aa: CASSPRDGNQPQHF
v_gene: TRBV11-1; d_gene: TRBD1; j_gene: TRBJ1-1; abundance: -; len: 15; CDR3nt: TGTGCCAGCAGCACTGGACAGGGAATGAACACTGAAGCTTTCTTT; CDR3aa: CASSTGQGMNTEAFF
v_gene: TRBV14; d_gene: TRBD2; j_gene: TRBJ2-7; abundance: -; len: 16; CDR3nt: TGTGCCAGCAGCCAAGACGTAGGAGCGGGAAACAACGAGCAGTACTTC; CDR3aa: CASSQDVGAGNNEQYF
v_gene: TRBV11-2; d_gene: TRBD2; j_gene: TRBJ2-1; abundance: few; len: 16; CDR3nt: TGTGCCAGCAGCCCCTCCGGACTAGTTGGCTACAATGAGCAGTTCTTC; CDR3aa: CASSPSGLVGYNEQFF
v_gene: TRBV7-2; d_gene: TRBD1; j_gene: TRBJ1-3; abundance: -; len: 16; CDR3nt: TGTGCCAGCAGCTCCGTCGACAGGGTGTGGGGAAACACCATATATTTT; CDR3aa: CASSSVDRVWGNTIYF